Listed below are T cell receptor beta chains from one sample, sequenced in a study of T cells in Graves' hyperthyroidism and ophthalmopathy. TCRdb itself ran the multiplex PCR reads through MiXCR, one entry per CDR3 protein. The data contain hundreds of thousands of distinct CDR3 sequences, approximately 15% of them singletons. Input material: blood. The receptors shown here come from a woman aged 45-65 years with Graves' ophthalmopathy. Each CDR3 is given with its conserved first and last residue. A D gene is named only where the DNA matches it firmly. Clone size is not always given. Where it is, it says once, few, many or a class for expanded clones.

len	abundance	d_gene	j_gene	v_gene	CDR3aa	CDR3nt
11	many	.	TRBJ1-2	TRBV28	CASSTTRGYTF	TGTGCCAGCAGTACAACTCGTGGCTACACCTTC
14	many	.	TRBJ2-7	TRBV5-1	CASSFIGTTSEQYF	TGCGCCAGCAGCTTCATAGGAACGACCAGCGAGCAGTACTTC
15	many	TRBD1	TRBJ1-1	TRBV5-1	CASSMGTGGFTEAFF	TGCGCCAGCAGCATGGGGACAGGGGGCTTTACTGAAGCTTTCTTT
12	.	.	TRBJ2-2	TRBV18	CASSPQGGELFF	TGTGCCAGCTCACCGCAGGGAGGGGAGCTGTTTTTT
15	many	TRBD2	TRBJ2-2	TRBV20-1	CSARSAGVQTGELFF	TGCAGTGCTAGATCGGCGGGAGTTCAAACCGGGGAGCTGTTTTTT
16	few	TRBD1	TRBJ2-1	TRBV7-2	CASSRPGTGSFNEQFF	TGTGCCAGCAGCAGACCCGGGACAGGGTCTTTTAATGAGCAGTTCTTC
13	.	.	TRBJ2-5	TRBV27	CASSLEPQETQYF	TGTGCCAGCAGTTTGGAGCCCCAAGAGACCCAGTACTTC
14	many	.	TRBJ1-1	TRBV18	CASSPLIKITEAFF	TGTGCCAGCTCACCCCTGATTAAGATCACTGAAGCTTTCTTT
14	many	TRBD2	TRBJ2-2	TRBV20-1	CSAIGGRATGELFF	TGCAGTGCTATCGGCGGGAGGGCGACCGGGGAGCTGTTTTTT
11	many	.	TRBJ2-7	TRBV20-1	CSASTDYEQYF	TGCAGTGCTAGTACAGACTACGAGCAGTACTTC
12	few	.	TRBJ1-1	TRBV4-2	CASSQHGTEAFF	TGTGCCAGCAGCCAACACGGAACTGAAGCTTTCTTT
13	.	.	TRBJ2-7	TRBV6-2/TRBV6-3	CASAGLGFYEQYF	TGTGCCAGCGCGGGCCTCGGGTTTTACGAGCAGTACTTC
14	.	TRBD1	TRBJ1-6	TRBV7-8	CASSRGQNNSPPHF	TGTGCCAGCAGCCGGGGACAGAATAATTCACCCCCCCACTTT
17	many	TRBD2	TRBJ2-3	TRBV28	CASSSPGGSLDPDTQYF	TGTGCCAGCAGTTCCCCGGGGGGGAGCCTAGATCCAGATACGCAGTATTTT
14	many	.	TRBJ2-7	TRBV13	CASSFVGVPYEQYF	TGTGCCAGCAGCTTCGTCGGGGTGCCCTACGAGCAGTACTTC
11	.	.	TRBJ1-5	TRBV2	CASSAGSTQHF	TGTGCCAGCAGCGCAGGGAGTACCCAGCATTTT
15	.	.	TRBJ2-7	TRBV6-2/TRBV6-3	CASSSSGTGTYEQYF	TGTGCCAGCAGTTCGTCCGGGACGGGAACCTACGAGCAGTACTTC
15	many	.	TRBJ2-1	TRBV20-1	CSATLLRGSYNEQFF	TGCAGTGCTACCCTACTTAGGGGCTCCTACAATGAGCAGTTCTTC
17	few	.	TRBJ2-7	TRBV19	CASRPNSGTEDSYEQYF	TGTGCCAGTAGGCCGAATTCCGGGACGGAGGACTCCTACGAGCAGTACTTC